This TCR beta chain was documented in a study of CD8 T cells in ankylosing spondylitis (dated by TCRdb to about 2017). A note on the overall study: T cell receptor beta repertoires were profiled in healthy donors and ankylosing spondylitis patients so that disease-linked TCR variants could be found. The full study cohort was made up of about 25 ankylosing spondylitis patients and 108 healthy donors. Samples of peripheral blood were taken, and for ankylosing spondylitis patients, synovial fluid was collected as well.

Points on this clonotype: No antigen is known for it. The record has no base qualities; no much larger clone is one base away.

V lost 6 bases and J lost 4 bases, and the count of bases not matched to a germline gene is 22. Based on the germline V gene (reference sequence), the CDR1 and CDR2 sequences are DFQATT and SNEGSKA. From its cysteine to its phenylalanine, the CDR3 spans 19 amino acids. Only the CDR3 part of the read is kept: 57 bases, read in frame from the first base. The instrument given in TCRdb is Illumina HiSeq 2500. Quantitative 5'-RACE with molecular barcodes was used to prepare TCR beta libraries. The authors' analysis ran thus. Disease-linked TCR variants were identified with a new computational method built on a probabilistic model of VDJ rearrangement. TCRdb applied fastp at Q25 and MiXCR to the public reads, then kept only in-frame beta chains. Each record represents a unique CDR3 protein, reported with the most common genes and DNA among its rows. TCRdb, rather than the study authors, made the V and J calls. The sample table lists 350,000 or so distinct CDR3 sequences, less than 9.5% of them with a count of one. The ten largest clones represent about 14% of the sample.

The research as a whole found: A TCR beta motif made up of several highly homologous amino acid variants appeared to be characteristic of blood from ankylosing spondylitis patients. The disease-linked clones showed a CD8+ phenotype and occurred at relatively low frequencies in peripheral blood. Some motif variants were previously reported in synovial fluid and blood of reactive arthritis patients, suggesting common disease-initiation mechanisms. According to the report, matched synovial fluid samples from ankylosing spondylitis patients were significantly enriched for the disease-linked clones.

The chain links TRBV20-1 with TRBJ2-3, and TRBD2 matches 10 of the central bases. The TCR originated in a male donor with ankylosing spondylitis. The sample was blood, either unsorted or a sorted T cell fraction (not recorded which). The DNA sequence is given as TGCAGTGCGGAACAAATGGAGAATCTAGCGGGAGTGTCGGCAGATACGCAGTATTTT. The translation is CSAEQMENLAGVSADTQYF.